Sequencing of this TCR beta chain was carried out in a study of regulatory T cells in long-lasting Graves disease. Arm-PCR of CDR3 regions with iRepertoire HTBI primers generated TCR beta libraries. TCRdb independently ran MiXCR on the multiplex PCR reads; one entry per CDR3 protein. The sample consists of a few hundred thousand distinct CDR3 sequences, about 13% of them appearing once. Time point denoted: newly diagnosed GD, antithyroid drugs for less than 3 months. There was RNA extracted from PBMCs, and the TCR library was made from it. The authors diagnosed Graves' disease using American Thyroid Association guidelines. The CDR3 is 16 residues long. Germline lookup yields CDR1 SGHRS and CDR2 YFSETQ. V lost 0 bases, J lost 0 bases, and 6 bases stayed unmatched. This sample was also put to use in a study of T cells in Graves' hyperthyroidism and ophthalmopathy. This second study notes: An absence of ophthalmopathy progression within 18 months meant stable Graves' hyperthyroidism.

Here the sequenced sample was peripheral blood mononuclear cells (PBMCs), taken at new diagnosis, from a patient treated with antithyroid drugs. The chain recombines TRBV5-1 with TRBJ2-7, with 7 bases that match TRBD1. This TCR derives from a man aged 25-45 years with Graves disease. DNA for the CDR3: TGCGCCAGCAGCTTGGGGGGACAGTTTCCCTCCTACGAGCAGTACTTC. Its protein product is CASSLGGQFPSYEQYF.